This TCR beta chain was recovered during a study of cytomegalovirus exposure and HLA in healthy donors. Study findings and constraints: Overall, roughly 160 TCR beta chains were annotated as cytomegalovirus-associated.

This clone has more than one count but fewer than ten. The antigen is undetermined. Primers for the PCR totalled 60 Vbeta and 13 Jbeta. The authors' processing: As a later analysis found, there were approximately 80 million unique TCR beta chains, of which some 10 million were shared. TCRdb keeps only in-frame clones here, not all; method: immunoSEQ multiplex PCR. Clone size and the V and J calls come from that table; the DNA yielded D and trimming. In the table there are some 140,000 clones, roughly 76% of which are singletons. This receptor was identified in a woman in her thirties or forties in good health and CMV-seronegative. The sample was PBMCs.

In DNA, the CDR3 is TGTGCCAGCAGCTCTTCGCCTGCGACAGGGGGTGGTCAGCCCCAGCATTTT. It specifies CASSSSPATGGGQPQHF. The rearrangement uses TRBV5-6 and TRBJ1-5; 9 bases match TRBD1. CDR1 and CDR2 (germline): SGHDT, YYEEEE. The CDR3 contains 17 residues. V was pared by 3 bases and J by 6 bases, with 13 bases of the junction left unmatched.